This T cell receptor (beta chain) was sequenced in a study of metastatic and nonmetastatic thyroid tumors. Study context: For malignant and benign thyroid patients, tumor or nodule tissue and blood were the sources whose repertoires were compared.

The table lists this clone with a few counts. Until they underwent thyroid surgery, no patient had received any treatment. V shed 1 base and J shed 1 base, with 10 bases lying between them. The CDR3 runs 15 residues. From germline, CDR1 is SNHLY and CDR2 FYNNEI. Using MiXCR, TCRdb re-called clones from the PCR reads. This sample yields around 23,000 clones, of which about a quarter are seen a single time; about 5% belongs to the top ten. The chain is built from TRBV2 and TRBJ2-5; D might be TRBD1 or TRBD2, each matching 5 bases. The sample comprised tumor tissue. This receptor was obtained from a female donor with papillary thyroid cancer or a benign thyroid nodule (not recorded which). Some clones in this sample may be carry-over from other donors' samples. The CDR3, as DNA: TGTGCCAGCAGTGAAGGGTTGGGGGTCCAAGAGACCCAGTACTTC. It is translated as CASSEGLGVQETQYF.